Presented here are 32 T cell receptor beta chains from one specimen sequenced in a study of OX40 agonist ivuxolimab in advanced cancers. The protocol was immunoSEQ multiplex PCR, while the TCRdb copy is restricted to in-frame clones and leaves out a portion. The sample carries tens of thousands of clones, 85% to 95% recorded once. The source was CD4+ or CD8+ T cells sorted from blood, collected in a trial of the OX40 agonist ivuxolimab. The receptors derive from an adult with an advanced solid tumor such as melanoma, head and neck, liver or kidney cancer.

CDR3: CASSLRGGRAEAFF. The CDR3 nucleotides read TGTGCCAGCAGCCTCCGGGGGGGGAGAGCTGAAGCTTTCTTT. The gene calls are TRBV7-4 and TRBJ1-1; possibly TRBD1 for D (5 bases). V was trimmed by 5 bases and J by 6 bases, leaving 16 bases between them. Germline CDR1 reads SGHVT; CDR2 reads SQSDAQ. CDR3 length: 14 amino acids.

The rearrangement uses TRBV5-1 and TRBJ2-3, with D hard to call. The CDR3 runs to 14 residues. Trimming shortened V by 6 bases and J by 0 bases, and 11 bases separated the two germline ends. Germline lookup yields CDR1 SGHRS and CDR2 YFSETQ. DNA of the CDR3: TGCGCCAGCACCTTACAGCCTAGCACAGATACGCAGTATTTT. Protein product: CASTLQPSTDTQYF.

The V call is TRBV7-3, the J call TRBJ2-1, with 8 bases identical to TRBD1. With 5 bases clipped from V and 8 bases from J, the junction kept 17 bases outside the gene matches. Germline CDR1 SGHTA, CDR2 FQGTGA. The CDR3 extends over 17 amino acids. The CDR3 loop is CASSLRPDRAPNYEQFF. The CDR3 nucleotides read TGTGCCAGCAGCCTCAGGCCGGACAGGGCCCCCAATTATGAGCAGTTCTTC.

In nucleotides, the CDR3 is TGTGCCAGCAGTGAACTAAGCGGGAGTCCCTACAATGAGCAGTTCTTC. Translation gives CASSELSGSPYNEQFF. This chain uses TRBV2 with TRBJ2-1; 8 bases line up with TRBD2. Germline V gives CDR1 SNHLY, CDR2 FYNNEI. The CDR3 runs to 16 residues. V lost 2 bases and J lost 2; bases outside the gene matches: 5.

This clone was seen just once. V is TRBV7-6 and J is TRBJ2-7, with unresolved D. This CDR3 comprises 14 residues. Germline values: CDR1 SGHVS, CDR2 FNYEAQ. V lost 3 bases and J lost 3, with 12 bases in between. CDR3 loop: CASSFGSHGYEQYF. The DNA for the CDR3 is TGTGCCAGCAGCTTCGGATCTCACGGCTACGAGCAGTACTTC.

CDR3 loop: CATGWVGYTF. The CDR3 DNA follows: TGTGCCACCGGATGGGTTGGCTACACCTTC. V gene TRBV6-1 combines with J gene TRBJ1-2; D ambiguous. Germline V gene sequence: CDR1 MNHNS, CDR2 SASEGT. The ends were cut back, 10 bases at V and 7 bases at J, with 10 bases in the middle. This CDR3 spans 10 amino acids.

This clone was detected only once. The CDR3 is CASSWGGTEAFF. In DNA form, the CDR3 reads TGTGCCAGCAGCTGGGGGGGGACTGAAGCTTTCTTT. This sequence joins TRBV7-2 and TRBJ1-1; D possibly corresponds to TRBD1 (5 bases). V lost 4 bases and J lost 5, with 8 bases in between. The CDR3 extends over 12 amino acids. Germline V gene data show CDR1 as SGHTA and CDR2 as FQGNSA.

Of note for this clone: An end of the junction does not agree with germline; a read error may underlie this. The chain has TRBV7-3 and TRBJ2-1; perhaps TRBD2 as D (5 bases). The CDR3 totals 13 residues. CDR1 is SGHTA and CDR2 is FQGTGA in the germline V gene. CDR3 coding DNA: TGTGCCAGCAGCTACGGAGGTATCAATGGGCAGTTCTTC. Its translation is CASSYGGINGQFF.

V gene TRBV2 combines with J gene TRBJ1-2, with D possibly matching TRBD1 (5 bases). V was cut by 5 bases and J by 4 bases, with 11 bases left in between. Germline lookup yields CDR1 SNHLY and CDR2 FYNNEI. CDR3 length: 13 residues. The CDR3 DNA sequence: TGTGCCAGCAGTCCGGGACGGCTCTATGGCTACACCTTC. The encoded protein is CASSPGRLYGYTF.

V usage is TRBV11-3 and J usage is TRBJ2-1; 9 bases fit TRBD2. With V trimmed by 4 bases and J by 7 bases, 11 bases remained unmatched. Germline V lookup: CDR1 SGHNT, CDR2 YENEEA. This CDR3 is 16 amino acids long. The CDR3 DNA follows: TGTGCCAGCAGCTCAGGCGGGCGGGGGGGTAGGAATGAGCAGTTCTTC. It codes for CASSSGGRGGRNEQFF. Full variable domain (rest looked up from reference TRBV11-3 and TRBJ2-1): EAGVVQSPRYKIIEKKQPVAFWCNPISGHNTLYWYLQNLGQGPELLIRYENEEAVDDSQLPKDRFSAERLKGVDSTLKIQPAELGDSAVYLCASSSGGRGGRNEQFFGPGTRLTVL.

This chain uses TRBV27 with TRBJ1-5; D unclear. The CDR3 has 13 amino acids. Trimming left V 5 bases short and J 2 bases short, with 7 bases between. Germline V gene sequence: CDR1 MNHEY, CDR2 SMNVEV (reference sequence). The CDR3 sequence is CASSHGRNQPQHF. CDR3 DNA: TGTGCCAGCAGTCACGGGCGCAATCAGCCCCAGCATTTT.

V and J are TRBV30 and TRBJ2-1; TRBD1 agrees at 10 bases. The J segment lost 2 bases and the V segment lost 2 bases, leaving 3 bases of the junction unmatched. The germline V gene encodes CDR1 GTSNPN and CDR2 SVGIG (reference sequence). The CDR3 is made up of 15 amino acids. DNA for the CDR3: TGTGCCTGGAGTTGGGGACAGGGGACCTACAATGAGCAGTTCTTC. Translation gives CAWSWGQGTYNEQFF.

This clone has only one observation. In DNA, the CDR3 is TGTGCCAGCAGCCCACTAGCGGGAGGGCGCCACAATGAGCAGTTCTTC. Its protein product is CASSPLAGGRHNEQFF. The rearrangement links TRBV7-3 to TRBJ2-1; 13 positions agree with TRBD2. Looked up from germline, CDR1 is SGHTA and CDR2 is FQGTGA. J lost 5 bases, V lost 5 bases, and 6 bases had no gene match. This CDR3 contains 16 residues. Using reference TRBV7-3 and TRBJ2-1 for the parts outside the CDR3, the full variable domain is GAGVSQTPSNKVTEKGKYVELRCDPISGHTALYWYRQSLGQGPEFLIYFQGTGAADDSGLPNDRFFAVRPEGSVSTLKIQRTERGDSAVYLCASSPLAGGRHNEQFFGPGTRLTVL.

This clone was seen only once. The V gene is TRBV29-1, the J gene TRBJ2-1; TRBD1 is a possible D gene (6 bases). Per germline, CDR1 SQVTM and CDR2 ANQGSEA. This CDR3 region has 13 residues. V was shortened by 4 bases and J by 9 bases, with 16 bases between the two germline ends. In DNA form, the CDR3 reads TGCAGCGTTGTGTGGGCCAGGGACACTGAGCAGTTCTTC. Its protein is CSVVWARDTEQFF.

The V call is TRBV15, the J call TRBJ2-5; TRBD1 aligns across 7 bases. CDR1 LNHNV and CDR2 YYDKDF come from the germline V gene (reference sequence). V lost 5 bases, J lost 4 bases, and 10 bases stayed unmatched. The CDR3 has 15 amino acids. In nucleotides, the CDR3 is TGTGCCACCAGCCCACGGGTTAGGGGGCCAGAGACCCAGTACTTC. Protein: CATSPRVRGPETQYF.

This chain uses TRBV7-9 with TRBJ1-1; perhaps TRBD1 as D (6 bases). The V gene's germline CDR1 is SEHNR and CDR2 FQNEAQ (reference sequence). V was shortened by 5 bases and J by 3 bases, with 16 bases between the two germline ends. The CDR3 length is 15 residues. The CDR3 bases are TGTGCCAGCAGCCGAAGTTTACAGGGTTACACTGAAGCTTTCTTT. Protein sequence: CASSRSLQGYTEAFF.

The chain is built from TRBV5-6 and TRBJ2-7, with D unclear. The length of the CDR3 is 12 residues. CDR1 is SGHDT and CDR2 is YYEEEE in the germline V gene. V lost 3 bases to trimming and J lost 4 bases, with 8 bases between them. CDR3 bases: TGTGCCAGCAGCTCGATGCGGTACGAGCAGTACTTC. Amino acid sequence: CASSSMRYEQYF. The full variable domain, completed using reference TRBV5-6 and TRBJ2-7, is DAGVTQSPTHLIKTRGQQVTLRCSPKSGHDTVSWYQQALGQGPQFIFQYYEEEERQRGNFPDRFSGHQFPNYSSELNVNALLLGDSALYLCASSSMRYEQYFGPGTRLTVT.

This clone has just one count. The gene calls are TRBV7-9 and TRBJ2-4; D remains ambiguous. Trimming pared 4 bases from V and 10 bases from J, leaving 17 bases between. Germline CDR1 is SEHNR and CDR2 is FQNEAQ (reference sequence). CDR3 length: 14 residues. CDR3 region: CASSSMLSFQIQYF. The CDR3, as DNA: TGTGCCAGCAGCTCTATGCTCTCGTTCCAAATTCAGTACTTC.

This clone was seen a single time. This chain links TRBV18 with TRBJ2-3; 15 bases fit TRBD2. The V gene's germline CDR1 is KGHSH and CDR2 LQKENI. J lost 4 bases, V lost 3 bases, and 11 bases had no gene match. The CDR3 contains 19 residues. The CDR3 DNA reads as TGTGCCAGCTCACCCACACCCTGGACTAGCGGGGGGGTACCAGATACGCAGTATTTT. It is translated as CASSPTPWTSGGVPDTQYF.

This sequence joins TRBV7-8 and TRBJ1-5; possible D gene TRBD1, 5 bases. The CDR3 sequence is 16 residues long. CDR1 is SGHVS, CDR2 FQNEAQ, per germline. V lost 1 base to trimming and J lost 6 bases, with 16 bases between them. The CDR3, as DNA: TGTGCCAGCAGCTTAGTGGGCAGGGAGGTGACTCAGCCCCAGCATTTT. Protein sequence: CASSLVGREVTQPQHF. The full variable domain, its missing parts supplied by reference TRBV7-8 and TRBJ1-5, is GAGVSQSPRYKVAKRGQDVALRCDPISGHVSLFWYQQALGQGPEFLTYFQNEAQLDKSGLPSDRFFAERPEGSVSTLKIQRTQQEDSAVYLCASSLVGREVTQPQHFGDGTRLSIL.

The chain carries TRBV4-3 and TRBJ1-3, with D possibly being TRBD1 (5 bases). CDR3 length: 17 amino acids. Germline CDR1 LGHNA, CDR2 YSLEER. V dropped 3 bases and J dropped 0 bases, with 15 bases sitting between them. CDR3 in amino acids: CASSHLWGIDSGNTIYF. CDR3 in DNA: TGCGCCAGCAGCCATCTATGGGGGATTGACTCTGGAAACACCATATATTTT.

The chain joins TRBV7-2 to TRBJ2-7, with TRBD2 matching 12 bases. This CDR3 region has 15 residues. Germline lookup yields CDR1 SGHTA and CDR2 FQGNSA. V was clipped by 7 bases and J by 0 bases; unmatched bases: 4. DNA for the CDR3: TGTGCCAGCACCCGACTAGCGGGAGCCTCCTACGAGCAGTACTTC. Translated: CASTRLAGASYEQYF. The complete variable domain, with remaining parts taken from reference TRBV7-2 and TRBJ2-7, reads GAGVSQSPSNKVTEKGKDVELRCDPISGHTALYWYRQSLGQGLEFLIYFQGNSAPDKSGLPSDRFSAERTGGSVSTLTIQRTQQEDSAVYLCASTRLAGASYEQYFGPGTRLTVT.

CDR3 protein: CASSYSGRRETQYF. The CDR3 DNA reads TGTGCCAGCAGCTATTCGGGACGACGGGAGACCCAGTACTTC. The chain joins TRBV7-9 to TRBJ2-5, with D perhaps matching TRBD1 or TRBD2 (5 bases each). CDR3 size: 14 residues. Per germline, CDR1 SEHNR and CDR2 FQNEAQ (reference sequence). V was cut by 4 bases and J by 5 bases, with 14 bases left in between. Full variable domain (outside the CDR3, taken from reference TRBV7-9 and TRBJ2-5): DTGVSQNPRHKITKRGQNVTFRCDPISEHNRLYWYRQTLGQGPEFLTYFQNEAQLEKSRLLSDRFSAERPKGSFSTLEIQRTEQGDSAMYLCASSYSGRRETQYFGPGTRLLVL.

The chain uses TRBV19 and TRBJ2-1; D tentatively reads TRBD1 or TRBD2 (5 bases each). CDR3 length: 16 residues. Germline V gives CDR1 LNHDA, CDR2 SQIVND (reference sequence). Trimming took off 5 bases at V and 4 bases at J, with 18 bases between the two ends. The CDR3 protein is CASSPIAGPGYNEQFF. CDR3 DNA: TGTGCCAGTAGTCCAATTGCAGGGCCGGGATACAATGAGCAGTTCTTC.

This chain joins TRBV5-4 and TRBJ2-5, with D perhaps matching TRBD1 or TRBD2 (6 bases each). V was trimmed by 7 bases and J by 3 bases, leaving 19 bases between them. The CDR3 covers 15 residues. Germline V lookup: CDR1 SGHNT, CDR2 YYREEE (reference sequence). This CDR3 is CASAPRGGLEETQYF. The CDR3 DNA reads as TGTGCCAGCGCCCCGCGTGGGGGGCTAGAAGAGACCCAGTACTTC.

On this clone: Mismatch with germline at one junction end may stem from a read error. The V and J genes are TRBV5-1 and TRBJ1-1; D remains unclear. The V gene's germline CDR1 is SGHRS and CDR2 YFSETQ. The CDR3 is 15 residues long. The CDR3 DNA sequence: TGCGTCAGCAGCCCTAGGTTGGGGTTGAACACTGAAGCTTTCTTT. Amino acid sequence: CVSSPRLGLNTEAFF.

In nucleotides, the CDR3 is TGTGCCAGCAGCTTAGAAGAGGGGGGGAGATCCCTCTATGGCTACACCTTC. Its protein product is CASSLEEGGRSLYGYTF. The rearrangement links TRBV11-2 to TRBJ1-2, with D perhaps TRBD1 (6 bases). V was clipped by 0 bases and J by 4 bases, with 18 bases between them. The CDR3 is made up of 17 amino acids. Germline lookup yields CDR1 SGHAT and CDR2 FQNNGV. Full variable domain (rest looked up from reference TRBV11-2 and TRBJ1-2): EAGVAQSPRYKIIEKRQSVAFWCNPISGHATLYWYQQILGQGPKLLIQFQNNGVVDDSQLPKDRFSAERLKGVDSTLKIQPAKLEDSAVYLCASSLEEGGRSLYGYTFGSGTRLTVV.

The V and J genes are TRBV4-1 and TRBJ1-5; D unclear. From germline, CDR1 is MGHRA and CDR2 YSYEKL. The CDR3 sequence is 14 residues long. V was trimmed by 4 bases and J by 4 bases, leaving 11 bases between them. The DNA for the CDR3 is TGCGCCAGCAGCCGGATACAAGAAAATCAGCCCCAGCATTTT. It is translated as CASSRIQENQPQHF.

V is TRBV28 and J is TRBJ2-5; 7 bases are a match to TRBD1. The CDR3 totals 15 residues. CDR1 is MDHEN, CDR2 SYDVKM, per germline. V lost 2 bases to trimming and J lost 0 bases; unmatched junction nucleotides: 3. The CDR3 DNA reads as TGTGCCAGCAGTTTAGACAGGGCAGACCAAGAGACCCAGTACTTC. Translation gives CASSLDRADQETQYF.

This clone occurred a few times. The genes are TRBV4-3 and TRBJ1-6, with D possibly matching TRBD1 (5 bases). CDR3 size: 15 residues. Germline assignment: CDR1 LGHNA and CDR2 YSLEER. The ends were cut back, 0 bases at V and 10 bases at J, with 13 bases in the middle. CDR3 bases: TGCGCCAGCAGCCAAGATGGGGCCGGGTTATCACCCCTCCACTTT. Amino acid sequence: CASSQDGAGLSPLHF.

The chain links TRBV7-3 to TRBJ2-4, with D possibly TRBD1 on 6 matching bases. The germline V and J ends were trimmed by 2 bases and 8 bases, with 16 bases remaining between them. CDR3 length: 15 amino acids. Germline CDR1 and CDR2: SGHTA and FQGTGA. CDR3 bases: TGTGCCAGCAGCTTAGGAATGGACAGCACGGACATTCAGTACTTC. It encodes CASSLGMDSTDIQYF. Full variable domain (outside the CDR3, taken from reference TRBV7-3 and TRBJ2-4): GAGVSQTPSNKVTEKGKYVELRCDPISGHTALYWYRQSLGQGPEFLIYFQGTGAADDSGLPNDRFFAVRPEGSVSTLKIQRTERGDSAVYLCASSLGMDSTDIQYFGAGTRLSVL.

This chain joins TRBV7-9 and TRBJ1-4; D is possibly TRBD1 (6 bases). Germline CDR1 SEHNR, CDR2 FQNEAQ (reference sequence). The CDR3 has 17 residues. Trimming pared 5 bases from V and 2 bases from J, leaving 18 bases between. For the CDR3, the DNA is TGTGCCAGCAGCGTAGTTACAGGGTTTAGGACTAATGAAAAACTGTTTTTT. The encoded protein is CASSVVTGFRTNEKLFF.